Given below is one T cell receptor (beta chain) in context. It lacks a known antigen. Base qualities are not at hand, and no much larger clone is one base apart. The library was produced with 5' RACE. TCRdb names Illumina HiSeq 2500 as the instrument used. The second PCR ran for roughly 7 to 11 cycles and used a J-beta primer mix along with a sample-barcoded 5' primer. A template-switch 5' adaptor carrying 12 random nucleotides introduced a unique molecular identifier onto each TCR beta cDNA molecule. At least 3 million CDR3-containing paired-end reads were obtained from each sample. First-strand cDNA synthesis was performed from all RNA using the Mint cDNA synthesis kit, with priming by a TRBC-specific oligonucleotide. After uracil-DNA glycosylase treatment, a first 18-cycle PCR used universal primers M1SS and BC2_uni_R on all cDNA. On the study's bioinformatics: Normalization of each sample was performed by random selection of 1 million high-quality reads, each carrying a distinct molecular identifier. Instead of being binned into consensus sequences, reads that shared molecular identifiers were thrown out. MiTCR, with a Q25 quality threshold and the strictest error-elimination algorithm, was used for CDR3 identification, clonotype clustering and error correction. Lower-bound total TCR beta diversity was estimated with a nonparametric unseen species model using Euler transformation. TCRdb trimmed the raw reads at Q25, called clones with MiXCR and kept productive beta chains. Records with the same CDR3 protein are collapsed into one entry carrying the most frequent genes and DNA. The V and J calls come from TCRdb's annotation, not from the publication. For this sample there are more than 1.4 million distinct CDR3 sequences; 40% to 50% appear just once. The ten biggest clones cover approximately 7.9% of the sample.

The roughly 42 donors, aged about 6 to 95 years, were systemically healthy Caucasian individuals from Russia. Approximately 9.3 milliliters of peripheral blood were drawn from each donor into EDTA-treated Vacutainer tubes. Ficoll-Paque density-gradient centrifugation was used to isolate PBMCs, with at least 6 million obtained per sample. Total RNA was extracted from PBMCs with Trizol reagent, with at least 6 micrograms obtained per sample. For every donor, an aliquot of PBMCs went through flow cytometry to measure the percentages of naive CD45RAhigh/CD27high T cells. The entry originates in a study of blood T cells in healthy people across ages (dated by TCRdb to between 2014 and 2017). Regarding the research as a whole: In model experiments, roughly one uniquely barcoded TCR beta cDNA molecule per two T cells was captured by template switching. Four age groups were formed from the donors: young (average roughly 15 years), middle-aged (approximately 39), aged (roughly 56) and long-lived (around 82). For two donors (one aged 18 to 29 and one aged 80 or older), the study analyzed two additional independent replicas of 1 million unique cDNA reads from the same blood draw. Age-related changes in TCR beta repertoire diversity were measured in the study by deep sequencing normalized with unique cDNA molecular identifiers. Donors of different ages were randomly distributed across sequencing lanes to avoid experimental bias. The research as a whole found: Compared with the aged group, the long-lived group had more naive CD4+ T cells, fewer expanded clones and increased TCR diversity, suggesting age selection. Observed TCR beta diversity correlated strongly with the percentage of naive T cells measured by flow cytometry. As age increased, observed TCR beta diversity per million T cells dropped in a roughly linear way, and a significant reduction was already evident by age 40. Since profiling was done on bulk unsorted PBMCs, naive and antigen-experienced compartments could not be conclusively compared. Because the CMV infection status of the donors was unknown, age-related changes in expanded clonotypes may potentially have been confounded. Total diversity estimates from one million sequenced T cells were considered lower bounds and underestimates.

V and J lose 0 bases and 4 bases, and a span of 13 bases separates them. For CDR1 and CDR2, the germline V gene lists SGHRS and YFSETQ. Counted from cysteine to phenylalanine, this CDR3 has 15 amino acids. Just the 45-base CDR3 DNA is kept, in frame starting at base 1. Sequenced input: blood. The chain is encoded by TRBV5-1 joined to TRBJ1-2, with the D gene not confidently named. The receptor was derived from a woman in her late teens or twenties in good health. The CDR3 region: CASSLADAGSYGYTF. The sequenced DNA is TGCGCCAGCAGCTTGGCTGACGCTGGCTCCTATGGCTACACCTTC.